A selection of T cell receptor beta chains follows, all from one sample in a study of T cell changes during pregnancy in multiple sclerosis. The method was immunoSEQ multiplex PCR; TCRdb's version includes in-frame clones alone and lacks a portion of them. The table has about 89,000 clones, about 91% seen once. The sequencing used peripheral blood, collected after pregnancy. These receptors originate from a female donor in good health, enrolled as a control in a pregnancy study. The CDR3 runs from the conserved cysteine through the conserved F or W. Each record gives: J gene, V gene, CDR3 protein.

>TRBJ2-1|TRBV4-1
CASSPRDLRYSSSYNEQFF
>TRBJ1-3|TRBV2
CASSREFSGNTIYF
>TRBJ2-5|TRBV7-9
CASSLRSGGQETQYF
>TRBJ1-4|TRBV19
CASSIRGFPLTTNEKLFF
>TRBJ1-2|TRBV4-1
CASSQEQGNRDGYTF
>TRBJ2-1|TRBV10-3
CAITRSLAGGPNEQFF
>TRBJ2-5|TRBV5-4
CASSLGGEVPARQTQYF
>TRBJ2-3|TRBV5-8
CASSLGQSGGATDTQYF
>TRBJ2-5|TRBV5-1
CASSLVDKQETQYF
>TRBJ1-4|TRBV7-9
CASSILGGGISEKLFF
>TRBJ2-1|TRBV5-1
CASSLGTSGYNEQFF
>TRBJ2-5|TRBV7-8
CASSSSSGTQYF
>TRBJ2-7|TRBV2
CASSENRGAYEQYF
>TRBJ2-3|TRBV6-7
CASSYLYSLTDTQYF
>TRBJ2-3|TRBV21-1
CASSSGTSTDTQYF
>TRBJ2-1|TRBV2
CASRLDSYNEQFF
>TRBJ2-1|TRBV7-9
CASSPSPGGGTYNEQFF
>TRBJ2-2|TRBV30
CAWTGGGELFF
>TRBJ2-3|TRBV5-4
CASAGTDTQYF
>TRBJ1-2|TRBV13
CASSLGQGAIGYGYTF
>TRBJ1-2|TRBV27
CASAEFGQANYGYTF
>TRBJ1-4|TRBV6-5
CASSYGVGGEKLFF
>TRBJ2-3|TRBV29-1
CSVVSPPDTQYF
>TRBJ2-1|TRBV5-1
CASSSNHGGAHNEQFF
>TRBJ2-2|TRBV6-6
CASSYSFQGAVGELFF
>TRBJ2-7|TRBV25-1
CASRNSGSLLGYEQYF
>TRBJ1-2|TRBV30
CAWSPSGTGGYGYTF
>TRBJ1-3|TRBV7-9
CASSYGQGSSGNTIYF
>TRBJ1-1|TRBV2
CASSHYKNTEAFF
>TRBJ2-1|TRBV7-8
CASSTRTGHNEQFF
>TRBJ2-7|TRBV14
CASSQGTSGGRTNYEQYF
>TRBJ2-2|TRBV9
CASSVRGSANTGELFF
>TRBJ2-3|TRBV10-3
CAISDPKAGGRADTQYF
>TRBJ2-3|TRBV1
CTSSPPPADTQYF
>TRBJ2-7|TRBV15
CATSRVGTGIYEQYF
>TRBJ1-4|TRBV11-2
CASSAEMGNEKLFF
>TRBJ2-2|TRBV27
CASSARLGGTGELFF
>TRBJ1-4|TRBV15
CATSRGGGLGKLFF
>TRBJ1-5|TRBV6-5
CASSSVTGTGHQPQHF
>TRBJ2-7|TRBV29-1
CSVEQGENYEQYF
>TRBJ1-6|TRBV7-9
CASSLAGRGNSPLHF